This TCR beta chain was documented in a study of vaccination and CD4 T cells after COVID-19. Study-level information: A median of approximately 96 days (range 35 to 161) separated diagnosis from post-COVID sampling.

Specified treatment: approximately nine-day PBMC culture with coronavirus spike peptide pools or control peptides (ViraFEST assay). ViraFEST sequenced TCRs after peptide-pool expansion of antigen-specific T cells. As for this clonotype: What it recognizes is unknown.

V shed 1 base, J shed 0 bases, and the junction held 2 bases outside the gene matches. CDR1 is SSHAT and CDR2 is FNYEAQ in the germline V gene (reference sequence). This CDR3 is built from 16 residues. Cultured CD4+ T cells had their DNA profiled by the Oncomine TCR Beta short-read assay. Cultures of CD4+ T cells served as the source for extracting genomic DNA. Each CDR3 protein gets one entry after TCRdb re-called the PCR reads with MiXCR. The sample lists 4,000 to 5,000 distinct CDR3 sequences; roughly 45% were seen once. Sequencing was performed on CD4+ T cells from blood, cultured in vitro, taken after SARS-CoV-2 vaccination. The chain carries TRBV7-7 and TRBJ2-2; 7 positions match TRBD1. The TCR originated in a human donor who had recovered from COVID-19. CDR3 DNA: TGTGCCAGCAGCTTAGGGGGGACAGCGAACACCGGGGAGCTGTTTTTT. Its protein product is CASSLGGTANTGELFF.